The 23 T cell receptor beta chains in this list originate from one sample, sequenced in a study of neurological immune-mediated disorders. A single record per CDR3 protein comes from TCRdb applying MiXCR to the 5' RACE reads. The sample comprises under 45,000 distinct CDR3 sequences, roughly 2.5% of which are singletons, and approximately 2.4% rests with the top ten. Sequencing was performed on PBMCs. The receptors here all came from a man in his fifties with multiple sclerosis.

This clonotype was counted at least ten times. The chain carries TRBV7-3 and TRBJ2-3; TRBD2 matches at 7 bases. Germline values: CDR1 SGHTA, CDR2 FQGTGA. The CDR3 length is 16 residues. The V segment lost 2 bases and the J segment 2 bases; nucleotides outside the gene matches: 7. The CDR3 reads CASSLRPGGNTDTQYF. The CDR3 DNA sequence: TGTGCCAGCAGCTTACGACCGGGAGGAAACACAGATACGCAGTATTTT.

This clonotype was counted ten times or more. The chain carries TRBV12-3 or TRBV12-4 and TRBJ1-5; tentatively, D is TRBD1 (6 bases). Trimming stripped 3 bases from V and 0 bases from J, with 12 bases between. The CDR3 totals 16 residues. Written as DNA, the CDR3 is TGTGCCAGCAGTTTCAGGGGCGTAAATAGCAATCAGCCCCAGCATTTT. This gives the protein CASSFRGVNSNQPQHF.

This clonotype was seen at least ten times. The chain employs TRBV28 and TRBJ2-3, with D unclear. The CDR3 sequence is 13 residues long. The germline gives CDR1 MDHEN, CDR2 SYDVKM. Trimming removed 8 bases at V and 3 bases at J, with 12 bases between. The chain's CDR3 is CASVMSGTDTQYF. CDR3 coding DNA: TGTGCCAGCGTGATGTCTGGTACAGATACGCAGTATTTT.

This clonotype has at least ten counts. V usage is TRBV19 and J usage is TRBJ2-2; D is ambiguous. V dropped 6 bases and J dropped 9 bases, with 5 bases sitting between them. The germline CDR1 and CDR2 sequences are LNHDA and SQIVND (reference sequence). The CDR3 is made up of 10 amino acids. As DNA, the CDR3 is TGTGCCAGTAGCGCCCGGGAGCTGTTTTTT. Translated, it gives CASSARELFF.

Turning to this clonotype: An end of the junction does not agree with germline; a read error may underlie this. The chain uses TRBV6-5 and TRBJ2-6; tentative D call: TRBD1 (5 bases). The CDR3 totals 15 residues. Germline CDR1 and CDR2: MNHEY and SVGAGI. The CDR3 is CASSSGSSGAKVLTF. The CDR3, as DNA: TGTGCCAGCAGCTCCGGTAGCTCTGGGGCCAAAGTCCTGACTTTC.

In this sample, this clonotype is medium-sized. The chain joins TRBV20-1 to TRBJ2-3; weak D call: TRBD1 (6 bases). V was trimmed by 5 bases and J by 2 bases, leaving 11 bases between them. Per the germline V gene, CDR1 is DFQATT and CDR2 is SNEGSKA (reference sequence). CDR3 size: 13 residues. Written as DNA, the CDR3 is TGCAGTGCTGACCGGGACAACACAGATACGCAGTATTTT. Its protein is CSADRDNTDTQYF.

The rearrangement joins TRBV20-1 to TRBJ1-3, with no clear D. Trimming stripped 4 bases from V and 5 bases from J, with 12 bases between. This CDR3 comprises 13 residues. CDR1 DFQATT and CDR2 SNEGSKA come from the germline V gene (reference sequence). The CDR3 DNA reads TGCAGTGCTATTGACGGACGAAGAAACACCATATATTTT. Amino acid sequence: CSAIDGRRNTIYF.

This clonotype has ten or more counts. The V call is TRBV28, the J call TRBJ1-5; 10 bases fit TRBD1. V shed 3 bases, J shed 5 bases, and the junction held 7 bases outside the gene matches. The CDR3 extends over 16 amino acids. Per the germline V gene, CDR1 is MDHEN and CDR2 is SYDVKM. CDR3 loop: CASSFEADRGDQPQHF. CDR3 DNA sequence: TGTGCCAGCAGTTTTGAGGCGGACAGGGGGGATCAGCCCCAGCATTTT.

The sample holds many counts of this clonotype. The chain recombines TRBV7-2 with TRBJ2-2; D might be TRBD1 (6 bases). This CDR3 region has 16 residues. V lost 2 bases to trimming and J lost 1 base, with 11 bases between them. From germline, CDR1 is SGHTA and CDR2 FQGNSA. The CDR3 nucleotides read TGTGCCAGCAGCTTACGGAACAGGGTGAACACCGGGGAGCTGTTTTTT. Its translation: CASSLRNRVNTGELFF.

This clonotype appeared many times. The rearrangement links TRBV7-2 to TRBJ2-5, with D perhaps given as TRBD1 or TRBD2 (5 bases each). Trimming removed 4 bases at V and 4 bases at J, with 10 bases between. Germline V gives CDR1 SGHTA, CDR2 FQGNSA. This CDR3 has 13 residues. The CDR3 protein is CASSSRERETQYF. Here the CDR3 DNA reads TGTGCCAGCAGCTCCAGGGAGCGAGAGACCCAGTACTTC. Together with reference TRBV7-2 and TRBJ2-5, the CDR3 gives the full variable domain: GAGVSQSPSNKVTEKGKDVELRCDPISGHTALYWYRQSLGQGLEFLIYFQGNSAPDKSGLPSDRFSAERTGGSVSTLTIQRTQQEDSAVYLCASSSRERETQYFGPGTRLLVL.

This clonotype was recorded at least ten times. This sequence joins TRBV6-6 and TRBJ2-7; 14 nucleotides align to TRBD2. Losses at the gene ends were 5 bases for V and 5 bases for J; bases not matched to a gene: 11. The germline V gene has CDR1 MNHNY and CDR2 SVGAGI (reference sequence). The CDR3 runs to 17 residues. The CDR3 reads CASSDGTSGGRGNEQYF. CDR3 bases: TGTGCCAGCAGTGATGGGACTAGCGGGGGCCGCGGGAACGAGCAGTACTTC.

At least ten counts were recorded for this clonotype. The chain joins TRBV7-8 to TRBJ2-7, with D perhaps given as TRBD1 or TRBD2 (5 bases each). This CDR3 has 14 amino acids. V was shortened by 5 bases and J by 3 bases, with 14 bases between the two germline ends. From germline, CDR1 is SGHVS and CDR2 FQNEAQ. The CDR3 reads CASSVGTAIYEQYF. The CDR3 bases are TGTGCCAGCAGCGTAGGGACCGCGATCTACGAGCAGTACTTC.

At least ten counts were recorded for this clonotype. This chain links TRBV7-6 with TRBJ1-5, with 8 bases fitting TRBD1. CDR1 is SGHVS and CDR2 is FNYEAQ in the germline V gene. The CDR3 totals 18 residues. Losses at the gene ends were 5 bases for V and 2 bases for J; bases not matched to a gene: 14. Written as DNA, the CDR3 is TGTGCCAGCAGCCAAACCCCGACAGGGGTCCCTGGCAATCAGCCCCAGCATTTT. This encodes CASSQTPTGVPGNQPQHF.

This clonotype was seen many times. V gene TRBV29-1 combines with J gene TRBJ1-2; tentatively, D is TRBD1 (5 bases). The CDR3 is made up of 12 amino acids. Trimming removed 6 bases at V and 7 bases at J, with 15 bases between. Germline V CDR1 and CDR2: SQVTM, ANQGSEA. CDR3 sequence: CSVLQGGSGYTF. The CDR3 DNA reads TGCAGCGTGCTCCAGGGAGGGAGTGGCTACACCTTC.

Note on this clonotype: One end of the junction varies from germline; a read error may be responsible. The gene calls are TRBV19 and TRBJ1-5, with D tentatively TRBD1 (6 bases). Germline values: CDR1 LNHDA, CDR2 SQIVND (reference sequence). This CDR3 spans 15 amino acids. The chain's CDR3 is CASSIVAGVSQPQNF. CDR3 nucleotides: TGTGCCAGTAGTATAGTAGCAGGGGTCAGTCAGCCCCAGAATTTT. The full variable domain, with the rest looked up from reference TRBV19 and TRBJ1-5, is DGGITQSPKYLFRKEGQNVTLSCEQNLNHDAMYWYRQDPGQGLRLIYYSQIVNDFQKGDIAEGYSVSREKKESFPLTVTSAQKNPTAFYLCASSIVAGVSQPQNFGDGTRLSIL.

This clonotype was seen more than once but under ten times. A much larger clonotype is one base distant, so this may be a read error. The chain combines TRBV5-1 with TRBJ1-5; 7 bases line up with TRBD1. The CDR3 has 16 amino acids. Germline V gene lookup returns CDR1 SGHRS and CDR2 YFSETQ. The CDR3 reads CARRGTGAYSNQPQNF. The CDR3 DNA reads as TGCGCCAGGAGGGGTACAGGGGCATATAGCAATCAGCCCCAGAATTTT.

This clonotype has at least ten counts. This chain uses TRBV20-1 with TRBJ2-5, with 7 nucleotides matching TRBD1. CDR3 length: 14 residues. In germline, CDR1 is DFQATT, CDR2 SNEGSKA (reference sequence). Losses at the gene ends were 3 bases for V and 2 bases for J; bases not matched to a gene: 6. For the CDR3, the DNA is TGCAGTGCTAGTGAGCCGGGACAGCAAGAGACCCAGTACTTC. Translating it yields CSASEPGQQETQYF.

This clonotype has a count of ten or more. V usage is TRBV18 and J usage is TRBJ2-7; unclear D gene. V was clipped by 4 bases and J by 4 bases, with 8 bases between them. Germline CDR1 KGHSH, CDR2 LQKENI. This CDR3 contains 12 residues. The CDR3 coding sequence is TGTGCCAGCTCACTCACCGGTTACGAGCAGTACTTC. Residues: CASSLTGYEQYF.

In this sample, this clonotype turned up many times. This CDR3 is CASSLIADTQYF. The CDR3 DNA reads as TGTGCCAGCAGCTTGATCGCAGATACGCAGTATTTT. This sequence joins TRBV7-2 and TRBJ2-3, with D unresolved. This CDR3 spans 12 amino acids. V gave up 3 bases and J gave up 4 bases, with 5 bases separating them. The germline gives CDR1 SGHTA, CDR2 FQGNSA.

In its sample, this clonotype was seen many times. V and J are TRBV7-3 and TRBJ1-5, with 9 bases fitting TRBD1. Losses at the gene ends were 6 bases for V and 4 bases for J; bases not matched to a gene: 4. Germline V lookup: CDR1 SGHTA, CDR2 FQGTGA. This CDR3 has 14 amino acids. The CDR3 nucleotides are TGTGCCAGCAGTCCCGGACAGGGGAATCAGCCCCAGCATTTT. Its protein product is CASSPGQGNQPQHF.

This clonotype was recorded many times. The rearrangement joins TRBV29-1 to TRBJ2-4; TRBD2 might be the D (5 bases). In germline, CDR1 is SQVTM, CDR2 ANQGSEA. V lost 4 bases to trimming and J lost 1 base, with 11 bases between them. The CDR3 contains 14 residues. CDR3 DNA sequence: TGCAGCGTTGCGAGGGAAGGGGCCAAAAACATTCAGTACTTC. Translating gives CSVAREGAKNIQYF.

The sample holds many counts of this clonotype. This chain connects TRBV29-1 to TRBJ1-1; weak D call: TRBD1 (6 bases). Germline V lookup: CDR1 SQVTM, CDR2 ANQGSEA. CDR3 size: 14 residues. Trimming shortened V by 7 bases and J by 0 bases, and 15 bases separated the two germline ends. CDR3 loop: CSGIETGMNTEAFF. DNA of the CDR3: TGCAGCGGAATTGAAACAGGGATGAACACTGAAGCTTTCTTT.

CDR3 in amino acids: CASSLGKGFQEQYF. In DNA, the CDR3 is TGTGCCAGCAGCTTGGGGAAGGGGTTCCAAGAGCAGTACTTC. This chain links TRBV5-8 with TRBJ2-7; perhaps TRBD1 as D (5 bases). Trimming stripped 0 bases from V and 7 bases from J, with 14 bases between. The germline CDR1 and CDR2 sequences are SGHTS and YDEGEE. This CDR3 spans 14 amino acids.